The present T cell receptor beta chain was sequenced within a study of cytomegalovirus exposure and HLA in healthy donors (dated by TCRdb to the late 2010s). At the level of the whole study: According to an earlier analysis of 450 to 650 of the donors, about 179 million T cells yielded over 90 million unique TCR beta sequences and 250 to 350 Gb of sequence data. An early release that covered roughly 600 HLA-typed donors contained about 300 gigabases of sequencing data and about 93 million unique TCR sequences. Of the approximately 400 genotyped donors, approximately 83% fell in the genetic ancestry cluster associated with self-reported Caucasian donors. The study was designed to test whether signatures of past pathogen exposure could be identified by cataloging public T cell receptors. The study profiled the T cell repertoires of about 720 subjects by immunosequencing and related them to cytomegalovirus serostatus. A separate validation cohort of 90 to 150 different subjects was used in addition to the roughly 700-subject first cohort. High-throughput TCR immunosequencing, statistical association of individual TCRs with disease status, and machine learning were combined to predict cytomegalovirus infection status. A later analysis re-analyzed previously published TCR beta repertoires from about 600 donors and added high-resolution HLA genotyping to study TCR occurrence patterns. Rather than using new phenotypic data, the later analysis identified candidate immune exposures from TCR beta sequences and from how often those sequences occurred across donors. To decide whether each TCR beta V gene segment behaved as functional or pseudogenic, an earlier analysis of fewer than 750 of the donors relied on high-throughput TCR beta sequencing. Alongside the repertoire data, information on donor age, sex, ethnicity and CMV serostatus was compiled. A later genetic analysis used genome-wide SNP genotypes for about 65% of the roughly 670 donors, treating that subset as a discovery cohort. Every discovery cohort repertoire had been produced on one sequencing platform. Both class I and class II loci were covered by HLA typing, at four-digit resolution. The number of donors typed differed by locus, with about 620-630 for A, B, C, DRB1 and DQB1, 522 for DQA1, 600 to 610 for DPA1, and some 450 for DPB1. Roughly 5 DR-DQ haplotypes were handled as single units for association and clustering, since linkage in the cohort was strong. Across some 400 genotyped donors of the cohort, an average of about 250,000 unique TCR beta nucleotide sequences per donor were sequenced, and roughly 20% of those sequences were non-productive. Findings and caveats that apply to the study as a whole: In a later analysis, TCR association rates were found to vary across HLA loci, with the most associated TCRs seen for DRB1 alleles and the fewest for HLA-C alleles. In an earlier analysis of some 540 of the donors, most TCR beta V segments appeared in productive rearrangements about 90% or about 30% of the time, broadly matching IMGT annotations. A further reported finding was that TCR beta sequences accurately predicted the HLA-A and HLA-B alleles for most subjects in the first cohort. The cohort was sequenced for TCR beta chains only, and without alpha or paired-chain data the features that could be detected were limited. The presence/absence analyses assumed that sequencing depth was roughly uniform across donors, and that assumption may not be true. Some IMGT-functional V segments, including TRBV6-2 and TRBV6-3, could not be told apart with the 87-base-pair reads, so those segments were excluded. The authors suggested that the approach could potentially be generalized to other disease states and immunological phenotypes. Most TCR sequences were observed very rarely across donors, whereas some public TCRs were present in many individuals. Because some donors lacked HLA typing at each locus, the association tests relied only on the typed subset. The sequencing pipeline was judged likely to have produced a cluster of highly shared sequence variants as a technical artifact. Three of the identified cytomegalovirus-associated TCR beta chains were confirmed in vitro to be specific for cytomegalovirus antigens. Immune exposure information for the cohort was limited to CMV serostatus. Strong co-occurrence of HLA alleles, especially DR and DQ, made assigning TCR associations to individual alleles difficult. The study listed 150 to 200 TCR beta chains as associated with cytomegalovirus. In both the original and validation cohorts, the classifier was reported to diagnose cytomegalovirus status with high specificity and sensitivity. In a later analysis, more than 15,000 TCR beta sequences were associated with specific HLA alleles at a false discovery rate of 0.05. Approximately 16 rarely observed V segments, including chromosome 9 orphons, were excluded from the earlier analysis of just under 600 of the donors because counts were too low. In a later analysis, several top co-occurrence clusters were reported to appear linked to parvovirus B19, influenza, CMV and Epstein-Barr virus. V-gene and J-gene trimming of TCR beta chains was associated with a missense DCLRE1C variant in a later genetic analysis, and the association was replicated in an independent cohort. A later analysis found that most CMV-associated TCR beta chains appeared HLA-restricted, with HLA associations seemingly driven largely by CMV exposure. Compared with equally common non-associated chains, HLA-associated TCR beta chains in a later analysis were more clonally expanded and had lower generation probabilities. A later genetic analysis reported fewer N-insertions in productive TCRs among donors in an Asian-associated ancestry cluster than the roughly 700-donor mean. Linkage disequilibrium might explain the correlated functional status among segregating V segments, but an unknown experimental factor could not be excluded.

Remarks on this clone: It lacks a known antigen.

The cohort was made up of approximately 700 healthy bone marrow donors. All cohort members were sampled while nominally healthy, although unrecorded immune exposures were likely present. The donor tested CMV seropositive and was one of the 289 seropositive cohort members. A peripheral blood sample was collected from each donor, and TCR beta sequencing was performed on peripheral blood mononuclear cells. The Qiagen DNeasy Blood Extraction Kit was used to extract genomic DNA from the blood cell samples. Receptor libraries were prepared by the immunoSEQ multiplex PCR assay. The multiplex PCR relied on a mix of 60 forward primers for TCR Vbeta segments and 13 reverse primers for TCR Jbeta segments. Amplification of the CDR3 region of rearranged TCR beta genes was performed with a multiplex PCR assay on genomic DNA. The Illumina HiSeq System was used to sequence the amplified TCR beta libraries as 87-base-pair reads. The authors processed their data as follows. A later analysis counted about 80 million unique TCR beta chains across the 700 or so repertoires, and some 12 million of these chains were shared by at least two donors. To remove PCR and sequencing errors, raw reads were error-corrected and collapsed into unique sequences using a nearest-neighbor algorithm that merged closely related sequences. CDR3 sequences were aligned to IMGT reference sequences to assign V, D and J gene segments. For a sequence to be retained, a match of at least six nucleotides was required to both a V gene segment and a J gene segment. Rearrangements were classified as productive when the CDR3 lacked stop codons and remained in frame with V and J, and all other rearrangements were classified as non-productive. CDR3 was defined according to IMGT convention as the region running from the second conserved V-encoded cysteine to the conserved J-encoded phenylalanine. The earlier analysis of about 570 of the donors excluded any sequence lacking an unambiguous match to a single V gene segment. An earlier analysis of 587 of the donors classified V segments as functional when productive rearrangements were above 56.7% and as segregating when the standard deviation between donors was above 5%. To diagnose cytomegalovirus status from the catalog of TCR beta chain sequences, a statistical classification framework was built. In a later analysis, TCR nucleotide sequences were compared against IMGT/GENE-DB human TR gene sequences so that V and J genes could be assigned. In a later analysis, CDR3 sequences and most-parsimonious VDJ recombination scenarios were assigned using the TCRdist pipeline. A later analysis defined each TCR beta chain by its CDR3 amino acid sequence plus V-gene family, and excluded reads lacking a unique V-gene family. To address suspected cross-contamination and a sequencing artifact, a later analysis removed 550 to 750 highly shared, low-generation-probability nucleotide sequences. In a later analysis, a clonal expansion index for each public chain was calculated from normalized within-repertoire ranks of inferred template counts. Generation probabilities in a later analysis came from a VDJ recombination model fitted to out-of-frame rearrangements, and those results were checked against IGoR. In a later analysis, TCR-TCR, TCR-HLA and TCR-CMV co-occurrence was scored with hypergeometric tests, and a repertoire-size bias correction was applied to TCR pairs. False discovery rates were estimated in a later analysis by permuting HLA or CMV assignments 20 times. In a later analysis, co-occurring TCRs were grouped using DBSCAN, with TCRdist sequence similarity added in when clustering inside HLA-allele-positive subsets. For co-occurrence clustering, repertoires with fewer than 30,000 or more than 120,000 public chains were excluded, along with five repertoires with anomalous nucleotide sharing. Here the immuneACCESS table is served through TCRdb, limited to in-frame sequences with V and J called. Missing clones are a known gap in these copies; in checked studies unresolved V genes cover under half, and the rest lacks a known reason. For V, J and clone size, that table is used; D and trimming come from the DNA. The sample's table covers some 70,000 clones. The ten most abundant clones make up 6.5% to 8.5% of the sample.

Germline trimming amounts to 3 bases on V and 8 bases on J, with 13 as the count of junction bases outside the gene matches. The CDR3 measures 16 amino acids from cysteine to phenylalanine. Of the read, only the CDR3 DNA is kept; its 48 bases are in frame from base 1. CDR1 LGHNA and CDR2 YSLEER were looked up in the germline V gene. The chain couples TRBV4-3 to TRBJ2-4, with 7 junctional bases fitting TRBD2. Sequenced input: PBMCs. This receptor was obtained from a female donor in good health and CMV-seropositive. The bases read TGCGCCAGCAGCCAGTCCTGGCGGTTGGGGGGGGACATTCAGTACTTC. The translation is CASSQSWRLGGDIQYF.